The 21 T cell receptor beta chains reported below all come from one sample, sequenced in a study of vaccination effects on CD4 cells after COVID-19. Repertoires were generated with immunoSEQ multiplex PCR, while TCRdb's copy carries only in-frame clones and drops some. This table holds about 70,000 clones, about 74% found once. These receptors lack a known antigen. Cultured cells yielded isolated CD4+ T cells after less than 11 days. The sample was CD4+ T cells from PBMCs cultured without peptide, taken before COVID-19 vaccination. These receptors all come from a human donor who received a COVID-19 vaccine.

The chain joins TRBV6-5 to TRBJ2-1, with 10 bases aligning to TRBD1. Germline V gene lookup returns CDR1 MNHEY and CDR2 SVGAGI. The CDR3 length is 15 residues. The J segment lost 7 bases and the V segment lost 5 bases, leaving 8 bases of the junction unmatched. This CDR3 is CASSTRDRGRNEQFF. In nucleotides, the CDR3 is TGTGCCAGCAGTACCCGGGACAGGGGAAGGAATGAGCAGTTCTTC.

The chain couples TRBV3-1 (or the pseudogene TRBV3-2) to TRBJ2-2; tentatively, D is TRBD1 or TRBD2 (5 bases each). CDR1 is LGHDT and CDR2 is YNNKEL in the germline V gene (reference sequence). The CDR3 is made up of 13 amino acids. V shed 6 bases and J shed 6 bases, with 11 bases lying between them. The CDR3 here is CASSLRGPGELFF. CDR3 nucleotide sequence: TGTGCCAGCAGTCTTAGGGGACCCGGGGAGCTGTTTTTT.

V is TRBV5-1 and J is TRBJ2-2; D uncertain. V lost 1 base, J lost 1 base, and 5 bases lay in between. The CDR3 totals 14 residues. CDR1 is SGHRS, CDR2 YFSETQ, per germline. The CDR3 nucleotides read TGCGCCAGCAGCTTGTATGTGAACACCGGGGAGCTGTTTTTT. Residues: CASSLYVNTGELFF.

This sequence joins TRBV7-9 and TRBJ2-2, with a possible D match to TRBD1 (5 bases). In germline, CDR1 is SEHNR, CDR2 FQNEAQ (reference sequence). The CDR3 contains 15 residues. Trimming stripped 11 bases from V and 2 bases from J, with 18 bases between. In DNA, the CDR3 is TGTGCCGGTGGAAGGACACCACCCAACACCGGGGAGCTGTTTTTT. It translates to CAGGRTPPNTGELFF.

This clone was found a few times. This chain links TRBV18 with TRBJ1-1, with TRBD1 as a possible D gene (6 bases). CDR1 is KGHSH and CDR2 is LQKENI in the germline V gene. CDR3 size: 15 residues. The V end lost 3 bases, the J end lost 3 bases, and 14 bases lay between the germline ends. CDR3: CASSPFGQRDTEAFF. DNA for the CDR3: TGTGCCAGCTCACCCTTCGGACAGAGAGACACTGAAGCTTTCTTT.

This chain links TRBV6-5 with TRBJ2-5; possibly TRBD2 for D (6 bases). V was pared by 2 bases and J by 4 bases, with 8 bases between. Germline V gives CDR1 MNHEY, CDR2 SVGAGI. The CDR3 consists of 13 residues. DNA of the CDR3: TGTGCCAGCAGTTACGGGGGGATAGAGACCCAGTACTTC. It is translated as CASSYGGIETQYF.

V gene TRBV5-1 combines with J gene TRBJ1-1, with D unclear. Germline V gene sequence: CDR1 SGHRS, CDR2 YFSETQ. The CDR3 totals 11 residues. V lost 6 bases to trimming and J lost 1 base, with 4 bases between them. In nucleotides, the CDR3 is TGCGCCAGCACTCAGAACACTGAAGCTTTCTTT. This translates into CASTQNTEAFF.

The chain recombines TRBV6-5 with TRBJ1-2; 8 nucleotides line up with TRBD1. Germline trimming cut 8 bases from V and 0 bases from J; bases unmatched to any gene: 8. Germline values: CDR1 MNHEY, CDR2 SVGAGI. This CDR3 has 15 amino acids. Here the CDR3 DNA reads TGTGCCAGCCGTCCCCCGGACAGGGCTAACTATGGCTACACCTTC. Residues: CASRPPDRANYGYTF.

The gene calls are TRBV28 and TRBJ2-5, with a possible D match to TRBD2 (6 bases). CDR1 is MDHEN, CDR2 SYDVKM, per germline. This CDR3 has 12 residues. V shed 5 bases and J shed 7 bases, with 11 bases lying between them. As DNA, the CDR3 is TGTGCCAGCAGTCCCGGGACTCGGACCCAGTACTTC. Protein product: CASSPGTRTQYF. Full variable domain (outside the CDR3, taken from reference TRBV28 and TRBJ2-5): DVKVTQSSRYLVKRTGEKVFLECVQDMDHENMFWYRQDPGLGLRLIYFSYDVKMKEKGDIPEGYSVSREKKERFSLILESASTNQTSMYLCASSPGTRTQYFGPGTRLLVL.

The chain combines TRBV3-1 (or the pseudogene TRBV3-2) with TRBJ2-5; 10 bases fit TRBD1. The germline V gene encodes CDR1 LGHDT and CDR2 YNNKEL (reference sequence). The V and J ends lost 3 bases and 4 bases, in that order; junction bases with no gene match: 5. The CDR3 spans 15 residues. CDR3 sequence reads: CASSHSGQGGETQYF. CDR3 DNA: TGTGCCAGCAGCCATTCCGGACAGGGGGGAGAGACCCAGTACTTC.

V and J are TRBV28 and TRBJ2-3, with 8 bases that match TRBD1. CDR1 and CDR2 (germline): MDHEN, SYDVKM. The V and J ends lost 9 bases and 2 bases, in that order; junction bases with no gene match: 4. The CDR3 sequence is 13 residues long. CDR3 in DNA: TGTGCCAGTTTGACAGGGGTCACAGATACGCAGTATTTT. This codes for CASLTGVTDTQYF.

Only a few counts were recorded for this clone. V gene TRBV6-6 combines with J gene TRBJ2-7; TRBD2 is a possible D gene (5 bases). This CDR3 contains 13 residues. From germline, CDR1 is MNHNY and CDR2 SVGAGI (reference sequence). Deletions cut 5 bases from V and 3 bases from J, with 11 bases between. The CDR3 region has the DNA TGTGCCAGCAGTCCCGACTACGGCTACGAGCAGTACGTC. Translating it yields CASSPDYGYEQYV.

The rearrangement links TRBV6-5 to TRBJ2-1; possibly TRBD1 or TRBD2 for D (5 bases each). CDR3 size: 15 residues. Trimming removed 2 bases from V and 2 bases from J, with 10 bases in between. CDR1 and CDR2 (germline): MNHEY, SVGAGI. The CDR3 DNA reads TGTGCCAGCAGTTACCGGGACGGAACCTACAATGAGCAGTTCTTC. As protein: CASSYRDGTYNEQFF.

There are a few counts of this clone. This chain joins TRBV6-5 and TRBJ1-3; D uncertain. CDR1 and CDR2 (germline): MNHEY, SVGAGI. V lost 2 bases to trimming and J lost 0 bases, with 11 bases between them. CDR3 length: 16 amino acids. In DNA, the CDR3 is TGTGCCAGCAGTTACGGGGTGTCCAGCTCTGGAAACACCATATATTTT. It specifies CASSYGVSSSGNTIYF.

The V and J genes are TRBV3-1 (or the pseudogene TRBV3-2) and TRBJ2-3; no clear D gene. Germline V CDR1 and CDR2: LGHDT, YNNKEL (reference sequence). The V gene lost 1 base and the J gene lost 0 bases, with 5 bases spanning the gap. There are 14 residues in the CDR3. CDR3 bases: TGTGCCAGCAGCCAAGCTCAGAGCACAGATACGCAGTATTTT. The encoded protein is CASSQAQSTDTQYF.

The rearrangement links TRBV6-5 to TRBJ1-2; D is ambiguous. Trimming shortened V by 11 bases and J by 4 bases, and 14 bases separated the two germline ends. The CDR3 contains 12 residues. Germline assignment: CDR1 MNHEY and CDR2 SVGAGI. DNA for the CDR3: TGTGCCTGCTTTTGGGTTGGCTATGGCTACACCTTC. This encodes CACFWVGYGYTF.

The genes are TRBV12-3 or TRBV12-4 and TRBJ1-4; no clear D. The V end lost 3 bases, the J end lost 6 bases, and 2 bases lay between the germline ends. CDR3 length: 11 amino acids. DNA of the CDR3: TGTGCCAGCAGTTTTGATGAAAAACTGTTTTTT. Its protein product is CASSFDEKLFF.

CDR3 amino acids: CASSPRTSGNEQFF. For the CDR3, the DNA is TGTGCCAGCAGTCCCCGGACATCGGGCAATGAGCAGTTCTTC. The rearrangement uses TRBV6-5 and TRBJ2-1; D may be TRBD1 (5 bases). Per germline, CDR1 MNHEY and CDR2 SVGAGI. This CDR3 is built from 14 residues. V gave up 5 bases and J gave up 6 bases, with 14 bases separating them.

The CDR3 DNA sequence: TGTGCCAGCTCCCCCGGGATTAATGAAAAACTGTTTTTT. Protein: CASSPGINEKLFF. The genes are TRBV18 and TRBJ1-4; D is uncertain. CDR1 is KGHSH, CDR2 LQKENI, per germline. CDR3 length equals 13 residues. The V gene lost 6 bases and the J gene lost 4 bases, with 9 bases spanning the gap.

This clone showed up just a few times. This rearrangement joins TRBV10-3 to TRBJ1-2; D may be TRBD1 (5 bases). Trimming took off 7 bases at V and 5 bases at J, with 14 bases between the two ends. This CDR3 spans 13 amino acids. Germline V gives CDR1 ENHRY, CDR2 SYGVKD. The CDR3 DNA reads TGTGCCATCACCGGGACCTCGATATATGGCTACACCTTC. It translates to CAITGTSIYGYTF.

The chain's CDR3 is CATSDASGTGSETQYF. CDR3 bases: TGTGCCACCAGTGATGCCTCCGGGACAGGGTCCGAGACCCAGTACTTC. The chain combines TRBV24-1 with TRBJ2-5; 9 bases are a match to TRBD1. V shed 3 bases and J 5 bases; nucleotides not matched to a gene: 9. The CDR3 is 16 residues long. Germline V gene sequence: CDR1 KGHDR, CDR2 SFDVKD.